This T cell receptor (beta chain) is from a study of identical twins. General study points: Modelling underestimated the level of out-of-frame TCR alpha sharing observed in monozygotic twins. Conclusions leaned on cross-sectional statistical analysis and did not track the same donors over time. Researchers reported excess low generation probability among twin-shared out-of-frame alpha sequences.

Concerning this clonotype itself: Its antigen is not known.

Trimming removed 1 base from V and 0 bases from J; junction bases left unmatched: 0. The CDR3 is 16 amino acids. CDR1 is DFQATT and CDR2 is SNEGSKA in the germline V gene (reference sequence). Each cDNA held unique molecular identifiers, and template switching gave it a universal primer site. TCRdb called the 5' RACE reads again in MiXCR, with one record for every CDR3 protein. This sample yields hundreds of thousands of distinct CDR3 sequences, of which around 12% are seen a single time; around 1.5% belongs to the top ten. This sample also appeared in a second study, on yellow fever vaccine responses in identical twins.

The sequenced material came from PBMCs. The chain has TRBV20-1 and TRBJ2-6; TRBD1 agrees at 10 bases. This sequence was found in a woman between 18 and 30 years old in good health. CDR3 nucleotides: TGCAGTGCTAGAGGGACAGGGGGCTCTGGGGCCAACGTCCTGACTTTC. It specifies CSARGTGGSGANVLTF.